Listed below are T cell receptor beta chains from one sample, sequenced in a study of T cells in Graves' hyperthyroidism and ophthalmopathy. TCRdb used MiXCR to reprocess the multiplex PCR reads, holding one entry per CDR3 protein. Of roughly 510,000 distinct CDR3 sequences listed, about 20% are singletons. Material: blood. The receptors were sampled from a man between 18 and 35 years old with Graves' hyperthyroidism. Each CDR3 is given with its conserved first and last residue. D genes are given only for firm matches. A row's size may be missing; if present it is once, few, many or a size class.

d_call j_call v_call clone_size cdr3_nt cdr3_aa
. TRBJ2-5 TRBV6-1 . TGTGCCAGCAGTGAAGATCCCGGCTGGATAGAGACCCAGTACTTC CASSEDPGWIETQYF
TRBD1 TRBJ2-7 TRBV28 many TGTGCCAGCAGGGACAGGGGGGCTTCCTACGAGCAGTACTTC CASRDRGASYEQYF
TRBD1 TRBJ2-2 TRBV24-1 many TGTGCCACCAGTGATTTTGGACAGGCCGACGGCGGGGAGCTGTTTTTT CATSDFGQADGGELFF
. TRBJ2-5 TRBV28 few TGTGCCAGCAGTTTAACTCCAGCCCAAGAGACCAAGTACTTC CASSLTPAQETKYF
. TRBJ2-5 TRBV14 few TGTGCCAGCAGCCAGGGGACGGCCTTCAAAGGGACCCAGTACTTC CASSQGTAFKGTQYF
TRBD1 TRBJ2-7 TRBV11-1 many TGTGCCAGCAGTTTCGGCAGGGGGCCTGACGAGCAGTACTTC CASSFGRGPDEQYF
. TRBJ2-5 TRBV6-1 . TGTGCCAGCACCCCTCAAATACTCCAAGAGACCCAGTACTTC CASTPQILQETQYF
. TRBJ1-5 TRBV4-1 few TGCGCCAGCAGCCAGGGAGGGGGTGAGGGAACCCAGCATTTT CASSQGGGEGTQHF
TRBD1 TRBJ1-1 TRBV5-1 . TGCGCCAGCAGCACCCGGACAGGGGTAGGGTCTGAAGCTTTCTTT CASSTRTGVGSEAFF
TRBD2 TRBJ2-7 TRBV6-1 few TGTGCCAGCAGTGCCCTTCTGGGGGGGAACTACGAGCAGTACTTC CASSALLGGNYEQYF
. TRBJ2-6 TRBV2 many TGTGCCAGCAGTCGTAACAGGGAACCTGGGGCCAACGTCCTGACTTTC CASSRNREPGANVLTF
. TRBJ2-7 TRBV28 . TGTGCCAGTTCGAAAGGGGGAGTCTACGAGCAGTACTTC CASSKGGVYEQYF
TRBD2 TRBJ2-5 TRBV20-1 . TGCAGTGCTAGAGATAGGGCTAGCGGTGGGGAGACCCAGTACTTC CSARDRASGGETQYF
. TRBJ1-5 TRBV4-1 . TGCGCCAGCAGCTATTTTCCGGGACTTACCAATCAGCCCCAGCGTTTT CASSYFPGLTNQPQRF
. TRBJ2-5 TRBV30 many TGTGCCTGGAGTGAGAGGTGGGCAGCACAAGAGACCCAGTACTTC CAWSERWAAQETQYF
. TRBJ2-5 TRBV3-1 . TGTGCCAGCTTGGACACTAATCAAGAGACCCAGTACTTC CASLDTNQETQYF
. TRBJ1-2 TRBV12-3/TRBV12-4 many TGTGCCAGCAGTTTAGGTCCAGCTCTCTATGGCTACACCTTC CASSLGPALYGYTF
. TRBJ1-2 TRBV6-5 many TGTGCCAGCAGTTCCACCTTGAAGGGATTGAACTATGGCTACACCTTC CASSSTLKGLNYGYTF
. TRBJ1-5 TRBV24-1 many TGTGCCACCAGTGCTTCACAGGGCCTAGGAAATCAGCCCCAGCATTTT CATSASQGLGNQPQHF
. TRBJ1-5 TRBV5-1 . TGCGCCAGCAGCTTGGAGGGAAAGGGTCAGCCCCAGCATTTT CASSLEGKGQPQHF
TRBD1 TRBJ2-1 TRBV5-1 . TGCGCCAGCAGCCCGGGACAGGGCCGTTTCAATGAGCAGTTCTTC CASSPGQGRFNEQFF
TRBD1 TRBJ1-1 TRBV28 . TGTGCCAGCAGACCAGGGACAGCGAACACTGAAGCTTTCTTT CASRPGTANTEAFF
TRBD1 TRBJ2-7 TRBV2 many TGTGCCAGCCGTCGACAGGGCAAATCCTACGAGCAGTACTTC CASRRQGKSYEQYF
. TRBJ2-5 TRBV10-3 . TGTGCCATCAGTGAGCCTCTAAATCCGGTGGAGACCCAGTACTTC CAISEPLNPVETQYF
TRBD2 TRBJ2-5 TRBV15 many TGTGCCACCAGCAGAGGAGGGAGGGGCGCGGAGACCCAGTACTTC CATSRGGRGAETQYF
. TRBJ1-2 TRBV5-1 many TGCGCCAGCAGCGATCCGGGAGGCCCCTATGGCTACACCTTC CASSDPGGPYGYTF
. TRBJ1-1 TRBV19 many TGTGCCAGTAGTATCCAGGGACCCAACACTGAAGCTTTCTTT CASSIQGPNTEAFF
. TRBJ1-2 TRBV28 many TGTGCCAGCCTGACCTCGGGACTATCCAACTATGGCTACACCTTC CASLTSGLSNYGYTF
TRBD2 TRBJ2-7 TRBV5-1 many TGTGCCAGCAGTTTAGTCGGGGGGGCCTACGAGCAGTACTTC CASSLVGGAYEQYF
. TRBJ2-7 TRBV5-1 many TGCGCCAGCAGGTTCCCCACGGGCGAGCAGTACTTC CASRFPTGEQYF
. TRBJ1-2 TRBV20-1 many TGCAGTGCTAGAGTGGGACCCTACTATGGCTACACCTTC CSARVGPYYGYTF
. TRBJ1-1 TRBV2 . TGTGCCAGCAGTGGGCAGATAGAAGCTTTCTTT CASSGQIEAFF
. TRBJ2-5 TRBV11-2 many TGTGCCAGCAGCCACGGGACTTCCCCGTGGCGGACCCAGTACTTC CASSHGTSPWRTQYF
. TRBJ2-2 TRBV12-5 few TGTGCTAGTGGCTTTGAACCAAGCCGGGGCGCTGACACCGGGGAGCTGTTTTTT CASGFEPSRGADTGELFF
TRBD2 TRBJ2-6 TRBV6-1 . TGTGCCAGCAGTCCACTAGCGGAACCCTCTGGGGCCAACGTCCTGACTTTC CASSPLAEPSGANVLTF
TRBD1 TRBJ1-2 TRBV27 . TGTGCCAGCCGAAAGACAGGGGAATATGGCTACACCTTC CASRKTGEYGYTF
TRBD1 TRBJ1-2 TRBV6-1 few TGTGCCAGCTCGGACAGGCCACTAGGCTATGGCTACACCTTC CASSDRPLGYGYTF